This T cell receptor (beta chain) was observed in a study of cytomegalovirus exposure and HLA in healthy donors. There are 20 residues in the CDR3. V lost 0 bases and J 1 base, leaving 21 bases between the germline ends. From germline, CDR1 is SGHDN and CDR2 FVKESK. This clone was found once. No antigen is known for it. Regarding the study as a whole: Previously analyzed data showed that most TCR beta V segments were productive at a frequency of about 90% or about 30%.

The PCR made use of 60 Vbeta and 13 Jbeta primers. Profiling relied on immunoSEQ multiplex PCR, and the TCRdb table lists in-frame clones only, not all of them. The table lists approximately 91,000 clones, roughly 60% of them singletons. The rearrangement joins TRBV14 to TRBJ2-2; D gene unclear. The sequence came from a human donor in good health. What was sequenced was PBMCs. DNA for the CDR3: TGTGCCAGCAGCCAAGAATGGATGTTTGGAACAGTCCAGAACACCGGGGAGCTGTTTTTT. Protein sequence: CASSQEWMFGTVQNTGELFF.